This TCR beta chain appears in the sequencing data of a study of OX40 agonist ivuxolimab in advanced cancers. The germline V gene encodes CDR1 LGHNA and CDR2 YSLEER. V was clipped by 1 base and J by 4 bases, with 14 bases between them. The CDR3 extends over 15 amino acids. Study-wide findings and caveats: The authors also found low normalized T-cell clonal expansion in some nonresponders.

Points on this clone: The antigen is not known.

Sequencing was performed with immunoSEQ multiplex PCR; in TCRdb, only in-frame clones are kept and a portion is missing. The sample records about 69,000 clones, 85% to 90% being singletons. This TCR was recovered from an adult with an advanced solid tumor such as melanoma, head and neck, liver or kidney cancer. The material sequenced was CD4+ or CD8+ T cells sorted from blood, taken in a trial of the OX40 agonist ivuxolimab. This chain connects TRBV4-3 to TRBJ2-7, with D perhaps matching TRBD1 (6 bases). CDR3 nucleotides: TGCGCCAGCAGCCAAGCTCCTGGGGGCAGGTACGAGCAGTACTTC. This codes for CASSQAPGGRYEQYF.